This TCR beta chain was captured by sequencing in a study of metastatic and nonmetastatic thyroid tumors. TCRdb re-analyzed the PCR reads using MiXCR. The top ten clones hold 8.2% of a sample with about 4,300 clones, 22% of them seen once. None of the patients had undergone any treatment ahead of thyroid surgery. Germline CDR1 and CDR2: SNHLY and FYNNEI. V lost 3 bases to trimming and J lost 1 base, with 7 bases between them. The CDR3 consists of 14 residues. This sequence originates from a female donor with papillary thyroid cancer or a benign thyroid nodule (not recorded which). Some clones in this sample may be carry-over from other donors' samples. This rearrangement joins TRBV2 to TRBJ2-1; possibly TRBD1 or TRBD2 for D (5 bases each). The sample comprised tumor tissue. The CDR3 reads CASSEGRSYNEQFF. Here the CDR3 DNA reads TGTGCCAGCAGTGAGGGACGGTCCTACAATGAGCAGTTCTTC.